This T cell receptor (beta chain) was retrieved from a study of blood T cell repertoires in COVID-19. Recruitment covered fewer than 25 US areas and drew participants whose ages spanned 18 to 89 years. Libraries were prepared by immunoSEQ multiplex PCR; TCRdb keeps only in-frame clonotypes and omits some of them. The sample holds more than 150,000 clones; 80% to 90% are singletons and the top ten take about an eighth. The CDR3 runs 15 residues. V was pared by 5 bases and J by 0 bases, with 12 bases between. The V gene's germline CDR1 is SGHVS and CDR2 FQNEAQ. This chain uses TRBV7-8 with TRBJ2-3; tentatively, D is TRBD2 (5 bases). The receptor comes from a middle-aged man who had recovered from COVID-19. Sequencing was carried out using PBMCs or T cells enriched from blood (not recorded which). DNA of the CDR3: TGTGCCAGCAGCGATAGCGCGGTCAGCACAGATACGCAGTATTTT. Amino acids: CASSDSAVSTDTQYF.